This TCR beta chain emerged from a study of cytomegalovirus exposure and HLA in healthy donors. Of note for this clone: What it binds is not known.

All the people who gave samples were healthy bone marrow donors. Study-wide results and caveats: The authors enumerated over 150 TCR beta chains as linked to cytomegalovirus. Sequencing had likely introduced a cluster of highly shared sequence variants as an artifact. According to a later analysis, donors in an Asian-associated ancestry cluster reportedly had fewer N-insertions than the roughly 640-donor mean.

Losses at the gene ends were 8 bases for V and 7 bases for J; bases not matched to a gene: 10. Germline lookup yields CDR1 ENHRY and CDR2 SYGVKD. This CDR3 comprises 14 residues. PCR primers comprised 60 Vbeta and 13 Jbeta primers. Only in-frame clones appear in the TCRdb table, and some are missing; sequencing was by immunoSEQ multiplex PCR. The sample contains some 190,000 clones, roughly four fifths of which appear only once. The TCR was taken from a woman aged 25 to 45 in good health and CMV-seropositive. Sequencing was carried out using PBMCs. This chain joins TRBV10-3 and TRBJ2-4; 8 bases agree with TRBD2. CDR3 amino acids: CAIGPGGRQNIQYF. CDR3 DNA: TGTGCCATCGGACCGGGAGGGCGGCAGAACATTCAGTACTTC.